A single TCR beta chain is shown here with its context. Its target antigen remains unknown. The record has no base qualities; no much larger clone is one base away. The germline V gene (reference sequence) specifies SEHNR as CDR1 and FQNEAQ as CDR2. The V and J ends are trimmed by 5 bases and 6 bases, leaving 14 bases between them. The CDR3 covers 14 residues, taking in both the cysteine and the phenylalanine. The kept DNA is CDR3 alone, 42 bases in frame from the first base. This sample was taken from a study of T cell responses to AZD1222 COVID-19 vaccine (TCRdb year 2021). With respect to the entire study: AZD1222 recipients given second doses at about 4 weeks or at about 12 weeks were pooled, since spike-specific TCR depth and breadth were not found to differ between the two schedules. Trial participants were enrolled by age into 18-55, 56-69 and 70-plus year subgroups, with approximately 150, 30 and 60 TCR-sequenced participants respectively. A total of roughly 240 trial participants underwent TCR sequencing, of whom nearly 210 received two doses of AZD1222 and 26 received two doses of the MenACWY control vaccine.

The CDR3 regions of human TCRbeta chains were analyzed by immunosequencing. Per the original workflow: TCRs in the repertoires were matched against a reference library of SARS-CoV-2-specific TCRs that had been generated with the MIRA antigen-specificity platform. Breadth was defined as the fraction of unique TCRs that were SARS-CoV-2-associated. Depth was defined as the fraction of total T cells that were SARS-CoV-2-associated. Each spike-specific TCR was assigned to its reactive spike region and to a CD4 or CD8 class using the MIRA data. Log10-transformed breadth and depth values were compared by one-way ANOVA with Sidak's multiple comparisons tests. Held by TCRdb, this immuneACCESS table contains in-frame sequences only and omits some clones. Under half of the omission traces to an unresolved V gene where checked; the cause of the rest is unknown. The D gene and trimming were derived from the DNA, and the V and J assignments and clone size from that table. The sample data list tens of thousands of clones, and around 80% of these were observed just once. Of the sample, over 10% falls within the top ten clones.

The time point label of this sample denotes: baseline before first vaccination. The vaccinee samples were drawn from two UK trials, COV001 and COV002, one of which was a single-blind randomized controlled phase 2/3 trial testing AZD1222 (ChAdOx1 nCoV-19) in healthy adults. Trial participant PBMC samples were collected at day 0 and day 28 after the second dose for TCRbeta chain sequencing. Findings and caveats that apply to the study as a whole: Only six or seven AZD1222 recipients were SARS-CoV-2 seropositive at baseline, limiting conclusions about previously exposed vaccinees. The vaccine-associated CD4 TCRs covered the entire spike protein, and the dominant responses fell in regions 160-218 and 743-854. Spike-specific TCR breadth and depth rose significantly after two AZD1222 doses compared with day 0 and with MenACWY recipients. Epitopes outside the regions mutated in the B.1.351 and B.1.1.7 variants were reportedly recognized by nearly half of the unique spike-specific TCRs. Most participants were white British and females outnumbered males, and the authors suggested that clonal diversity may have been underestimated. No day 14 peak-response samples were available, so repertoires were characterized only after the peak T cell response. The 56-69-year group was small, and its depth increase did not reach significance, likely because of low power.

The source was peripheral blood, collected on day 0 of AZD1222 vaccination. This sequence was found in an adult in good health. The receptor chain draws on TRBV7-9 and TRBJ1-5; the D gene is perhaps TRBD1, on 5 matching bases. The CDR3 protein sequence reads: CASSRGDGAQPQHF. The DNA is as follows: TGTGCCAGCAGCCGGGGGGATGGAGCTCAGCCCCAGCATTTT.